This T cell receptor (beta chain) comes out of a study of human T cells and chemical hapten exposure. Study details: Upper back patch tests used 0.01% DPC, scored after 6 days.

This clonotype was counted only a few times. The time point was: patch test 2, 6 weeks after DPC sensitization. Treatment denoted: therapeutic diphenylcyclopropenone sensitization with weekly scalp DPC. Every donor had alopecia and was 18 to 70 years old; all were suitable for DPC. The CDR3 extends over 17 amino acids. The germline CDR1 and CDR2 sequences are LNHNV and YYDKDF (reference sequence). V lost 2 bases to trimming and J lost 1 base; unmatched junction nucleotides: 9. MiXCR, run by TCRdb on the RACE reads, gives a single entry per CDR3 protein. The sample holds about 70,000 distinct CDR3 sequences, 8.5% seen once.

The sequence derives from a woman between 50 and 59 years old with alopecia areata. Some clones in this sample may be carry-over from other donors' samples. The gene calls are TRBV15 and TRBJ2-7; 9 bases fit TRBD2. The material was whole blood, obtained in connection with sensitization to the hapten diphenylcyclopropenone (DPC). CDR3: CATSRPVASGESYEQYF. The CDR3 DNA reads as TGTGCCACCAGCAGACCTGTCGCTAGCGGGGAATCCTACGAGCAGTACTTC.